This T cell receptor (beta chain) came from a study of CD8 T cells in Susac syndrome. There are 15 residues in the CDR3. V gave up 6 bases and J gave up 1 base, with 13 bases separating them. RNA totalling roughly 0.5 to 1 ug underwent reverse transcription with random hexamers. The immunoSEQ assay covered 54 Vbeta and 13 Jbeta segments for CDR3. MiXCR was run by TCRdb on the immunoSEQ multiplex PCR reads, yielding one entry per CDR3 protein. The sample records 160,000 or so distinct CDR3 sequences, roughly 94% being singletons. Sequencing of TCR beta drew on CD8+ and CD4+ T cells from blood. The multiple sclerosis controls were treatment-naive patients affected by stable or active relapsing-remitting disease. Bulk CD8+ and CD4+ cells came from magnetic negative isolation; CD8+ TEMRA by FACS.

The sequenced sample was CD4+ T cells from PBMCs. V usage is TRBV12-3 or TRBV12-4 and J usage is TRBJ2-1, with D possibly being TRBD1 (5 bases). This clonotype was sampled from a human donor with multiple sclerosis. The CDR3 loop reads CASSPSRASYNEQFF. Here the CDR3 DNA reads TGTGCCAGCAGCCCTTCCAGGGCTTCCTACAATGAGCAGTTCTTC.